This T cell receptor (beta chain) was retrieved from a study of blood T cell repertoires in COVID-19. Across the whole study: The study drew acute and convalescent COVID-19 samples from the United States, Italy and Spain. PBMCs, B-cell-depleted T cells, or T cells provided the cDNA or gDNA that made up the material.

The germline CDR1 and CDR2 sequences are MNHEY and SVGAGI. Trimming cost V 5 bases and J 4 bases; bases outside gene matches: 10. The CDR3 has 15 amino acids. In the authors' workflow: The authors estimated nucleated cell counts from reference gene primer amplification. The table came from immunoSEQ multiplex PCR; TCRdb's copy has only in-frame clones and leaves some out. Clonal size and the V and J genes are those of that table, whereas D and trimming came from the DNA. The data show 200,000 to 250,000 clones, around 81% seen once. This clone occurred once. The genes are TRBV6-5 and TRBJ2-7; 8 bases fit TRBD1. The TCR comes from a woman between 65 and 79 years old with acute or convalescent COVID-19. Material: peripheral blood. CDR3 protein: CASSPSARQGYEQYV. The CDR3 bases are TGTGCCAGCAGTCCCTCGGCCAGACAGGGGTACGAGCAGTACGTC.